The TCR beta chain under discussion was sequenced for a study of neoadjuvant nivolumab and ipilimumab in lung cancer (dated by TCRdb to 2018 to 2020). About the investigation overall: Nivolumab was given at 3 mg/kg intravenously on days 1, 15 and 29, and the combination arm added ipilimumab 1 mg/kg on day 1 only. For each study arm, the primary endpoint of the trial was the rate of major pathologic response (MPR) in the intention-to-treat population. The trial treated roughly 42 patients with operable NSCLC: roughly 23 were randomized to nivolumab monotherapy and around 20 to nivolumab plus ipilimumab. The study compared TCR repertoires in pretherapy (baseline) peripheral blood with TCR repertoires in tumors resected at surgery following neoadjuvant immune checkpoint blockade. Matched pretherapy and resected tumor pairs were analyzed for seven patients: four treated with nivolumab and three with nivolumab plus ipilimumab. Results and caveats for the whole study, not just this receptor: A small number of samples was subjected to TCR sequencing. Richness in tumors resected after neoadjuvant therapy showed a positive correlation with pretherapy blood TCR richness (Spearman R ~ 0.8). Compared with tumor-adjacent uninvolved lung, resected tumors had greater TCR richness and clonality, and increases showed up in more of the dual-therapy-treated tumors. No significant correlation was found between TCR clonality and pathologic tumor regression, and only a single major-pathologic-response sample was available for the analysis of TCR clonality versus pathologic tumor regression. From pretherapy to surgery, tumor T-cell richness and clonality went up in three of three dual-therapy tumors, versus only two of four nivolumab-treated tumors.

The library was made by the immunoSEQ multiplex PCR assay. The study's own analysis went as follows. Repertoires were summarized by richness and clonality, and significantly expanded and contracted clones were identified between pre- and post-therapy samples. The source is immuneACCESS, and TCRdb retained only in-frame sequences with V and J called. Part of the clones is not carried over; for the studies checked, unresolved V genes explain less than half of this, and the remainder is unexplained. V and J calls and clone size are as listed in that table; D and trimming were resolved from the DNA. A total of roughly 28,000 clones appear in this sample, 75% to 80% of them only once. The ten largest clones represent 15% to 20% of the sample. Turning to this clone: The clone's antigen remains unknown. No qualities accompany the bases; no much larger clone lies one base away.

The label giving this sample's time point can be read as: at surgical resection after neoadjuvant nivolumab +/- ipilimumab. Samples were obtained from the phase 2 randomized NEOSTAR trial, in which neoadjuvant nivolumab or nivolumab plus ipilimumab followed by surgery was tested in operable NSCLC. V loses 5 bases at its end and J loses 3 bases; junction bases beyond the gene matches: 4. The CDR3 runs 14 residues from the cysteine to the phenylalanine. The CDR3 DNA has 42 bases and is translated from base 1. From the germline V gene (reference sequence), CDR1 is PRHDT and CDR2 is FYEKMQ. The receptor was derived from an adult with non-small cell lung cancer. This chain is built from TRBV13 and TRBJ2-7; TRBD2 agrees with 10 junctional bases. Material: tumor tissue, obtained after neoadjuvant nivolumab, alone or with ipilimumab, at or shortly before surgery. In nucleotide form, the sequence is TGTGCCAGCAGCGTCGCTAGCGGGGGCTACGAGCAGTACTTC. It is translated as CASSVASGGYEQYF.